Shown below are 29 T cell receptor beta chains from a single sample sequenced in a study of blood T cell repertoires in COVID-19. Only in-frame clones appear in the TCRdb table, and some are missing; sequencing was by immunoSEQ multiplex PCR. The top ten hold around 0.91% of the sample, which has about 400,000 clones, 88% seen once. Material: PBMCs or T cells enriched from blood (not recorded which). The receptors stem from a woman aged 25 to 39 with acute COVID-19.

This clone was observed a handful of times. The V gene is TRBV6-5, the J gene TRBJ2-4; 8 positions match TRBD1. V was clipped by 10 bases and J by 3 bases; unmatched bases: 11. The CDR3 has 15 amino acids. Germline V lookup: CDR1 MNHEY, CDR2 SVGAGI. This chain's CDR3 is CATEPSQGGKNIQYF. DNA of the CDR3: TGTGCCACCGAGCCGTCACAGGGGGGCAAAAACATTCAGTACTTC.

The chain carries TRBV5-1 and TRBJ2-7; D is possibly TRBD2 (6 bases). CDR1 and CDR2 (germline): SGHRS, YFSETQ. The CDR3 loop spans 16 amino acids. Trimming stripped 0 bases from V and 1 base from J, with 14 bases between. The CDR3 protein is CASSLVGGPLSYEQYF. Written as DNA, the CDR3 is TGCGCCAGCAGCTTGGTGGGGGGACCGCTATCCTACGAGCAGTACTTC. Full variable domain (rest looked up from reference TRBV5-1 and TRBJ2-7): KAGVTQTPRYLIKTRGQQVTLSCSPISGHRSVSWYQQTPGQGLQFLFEYFSETQRNKGNFPGRFSGRQFSNSRSEMNVSTLELGDSALYLCASSLVGGPLSYEQYFGPGTRLTVT.

CDR3: CAWKGQGSLGAFF. The CDR3 DNA follows: TGTGCCTGGAAGGGACAGGGTTCCTTAGGAGCTTTCTTT. This chain uses TRBV30 with TRBJ1-1, with TRBD1 matching over 9 bases. This CDR3 comprises 13 residues. Germline CDR1 and CDR2: GTSNPN and SVGIG (reference sequence). The junction had 10 bases not matched to a gene; V was cut back by 4 bases and J by 10 bases.

The rearrangement joins TRBV27 to TRBJ2-1; D may be TRBD2 (7 bases). The V gene lost 2 bases and the J gene lost 6 bases, with 17 bases spanning the gap. This CDR3 spans 16 amino acids. CDR1 is MNHEY and CDR2 is SMNVEV in the germline V gene (reference sequence). The CDR3 sequence is CASSLVSGGLGNEQFF. CDR3 bases: TGTGCCAGCAGTTTAGTCTCGGGGGGCTTAGGCAATGAGCAGTTCTTC.

The chain uses TRBV12-5 and TRBJ1-3, with D uncertain. Germline loops: CDR1 LGHNT, CDR2 FRNRAP. Trimming removed 6 bases from V and 0 bases from J, with 9 bases in between. There are 14 residues in the CDR3. The CDR3 sequence: CASGNLGSGNTIYF. CDR3 coding DNA: TGTGCTAGTGGGAACCTAGGCTCTGGAAACACCATATATTTT.

This clone was seen once. The chain carries TRBV5-4 and TRBJ2-5; TRBD1 might be the D (5 bases). The CDR3 has 14 amino acids. The germline CDR1 and CDR2 sequences are SGHNT and YYREEE (reference sequence). V lost 4 bases and J 1 base, leaving 11 bases between the germline ends. CDR3 bases: TGTGCCAGCAGCCCTGGACACCTCCAAGAGACCCAGTACTTC. It codes for CASSPGHLQETQYF.

V usage is TRBV27 and J usage is TRBJ2-1, with 8 bases fitting TRBD2. Trimming took 3 bases from V and 1 from J; bases not matched to a gene: 2. The CDR3 consists of 15 residues. CDR1 and CDR2 from the germline V gene are MNHEY and SMNVEV (reference sequence). CDR3 protein: CASSFGGASYNEQFF. Written as DNA, the CDR3 is TGTGCCAGCAGTTTCGGGGGGGCATCCTACAATGAGCAGTTCTTC.

The V and J genes are TRBV19 and TRBJ1-3, with D perhaps TRBD1 (5 bases). The CDR3 runs to 15 residues. Germline V CDR1 and CDR2: LNHDA, SQIVND (reference sequence). With 7 bases removed from V and 1 base from J, the gap between germline ends came to 14 bases. The chain's CDR3 is CASKPGGVSGNTIYF. The CDR3 DNA sequence: TGTGCCAGTAAACCGGGGGGAGTTTCTGGAAACACCATATATTTT.

This chain links TRBV29-1 with TRBJ1-2; 8 bases are a match to TRBD1. Germline CDR1 is SQVTM and CDR2 is ANQGSEA. After removal of 5 bases from V and 2 bases from J, the junction contained 4 bases not matched to a gene. This CDR3 is built from 13 residues. DNA for the CDR3: TGCAGCGTTCTGGGACAGGCGAACTATGGCTACACCTTC. As protein: CSVLGQANYGYTF.

This clone was found once. This chain connects TRBV4-1 to TRBJ2-7; maybe TRBD2 (5 bases). The V and J ends lost 0 bases and 2 bases respectively, with 14 bases between them. Germline V lookup: CDR1 MGHRA, CDR2 YSYEKL. The CDR3 totals 16 residues. The CDR3 spells CASSQEPGIYPYEQYF. CDR3 sequence (DNA): TGCGCCAGCAGCCAAGAGCCGGGAATATATCCCTACGAGCAGTACTTC.

This rearrangement joins TRBV6-2 or TRBV6-3 to TRBJ1-1; D is perhaps TRBD1 (5 bases). The CDR3 is made up of 16 amino acids. The germline CDR1 and CDR2 sequences are MNHEY and SVGEGT. Deletions cut 2 bases from V and 3 bases from J, with 16 bases between. The CDR3 DNA follows: TGTGCCAGCAGTTACGGAGGGGCTGGGGTGTACACTGAAGCTTTCTTT. Its translation is CASSYGGAGVYTEAFF.

The table lists this clone with a count of one. The chain is built from TRBV29-1 and TRBJ2-5, with 14 nucleotides matching TRBD2. This CDR3 has 14 amino acids. Germline CDR1 is SQVTM and CDR2 is ANQGSEA. J was trimmed by 3 bases and V by 6 bases; bases with no gene match: 3. The CDR3 protein is CSVGGLAGEETQYF. CDR3 bases: TGCAGCGTGGGGGGACTAGCGGGAGAAGAGACCCAGTACTTC.

The CDR3 sequence: CASSVESRGNTIYF. CDR3 coding DNA: TGTGCCAGCAGCGTAGAGAGCAGGGGAAACACCATATATTTT. The J gene is TRBJ1-3, the V gene TRBV9; D remains ambiguous. This CDR3 comprises 14 residues. The germline CDR1 and CDR2 sequences are SGDLS and YYNGEE. V lost 0 bases and J 4 bases, leaving 8 bases between the germline ends.

The CDR3 here is CASSGKGLAGVGADTQYF. In DNA, the CDR3 is TGTGCCAGCAGTGGGAAAGGACTAGCGGGGGTTGGGGCAGATACGCAGTATTTT. V usage is TRBV6-1 and J usage is TRBJ2-3, with TRBD2 identical over 13 bases. The CDR3 covers 18 residues. From germline, CDR1 is MNHNS and CDR2 SASEGT. Trimming at V came to 4 bases and at J to 4 bases, leaving 11 bases not matched to a gene.

The chain links TRBV27 to TRBJ2-1; 7 positions match TRBD2. Germline V gives CDR1 MNHEY, CDR2 SMNVEV (reference sequence). With V trimmed by 0 bases and J by 1 base, 6 bases remained unmatched. The CDR3 has 17 residues. The CDR3 DNA is TGTGCCAGCAGTTTATCGATGACTAGCTCGTCCTACAATGAGCAGTTCTTC. It encodes CASSLSMTSSSYNEQFF.

This chain connects TRBV5-5 to TRBJ1-2; the match to TRBD1 covers 7 bases. Looked up from germline, CDR1 is SGHKS and CDR2 is YYEKEE (reference sequence). This CDR3 is 14 amino acids long. After removal of 2 bases from V and 4 bases from J, the junction contained 5 bases not matched to a gene. CDR3 amino acids: CASSLGGSSYGYTF. CDR3 nucleotide sequence: TGTGCCAGCAGCTTAGGGGGCTCGAGCTATGGCTACACCTTC.

The chain links TRBV10-2 to TRBJ2-1; 11 bases agree with TRBD2. Germline V gives CDR1 WSHSY, CDR2 SAAADI. This CDR3 has 13 residues. V was pared by 8 bases and J by 5 bases, with 2 bases of the junction left unmatched. The CDR3 sequence is CASRLAGHNEQFF. The CDR3 nucleotides are TGCGCCAGCCGACTAGCGGGGCACAATGAGCAGTTCTTC.

The rearrangement uses TRBV4-1 and TRBJ1-3; possible D gene TRBD1, 6 bases. Germline CDR1 is MGHRA and CDR2 is YSYEKL. V lost 6 bases, J lost 0 bases, and 12 bases lay in between. This CDR3 spans 15 amino acids. The chain's CDR3 is CASRADSSSGNTIYF. CDR3 DNA sequence: TGCGCCAGCAGGGCGGACAGCTCCTCTGGAAACACCATATATTTT.

This clone showed up just once. This chain connects TRBV5-1 to TRBJ1-2; no definite D call. The CDR3 extends over 16 amino acids. V lost 0 bases, J lost 1 base, and 13 bases lay in between. CDR1 is SGHRS, CDR2 YFSETQ, per germline. CDR3 in amino acids: CASSLGDGEINYGYTF. CDR3 DNA: TGCGCCAGCAGCTTGGGCGACGGAGAAATTAACTATGGCTACACCTTC.

The chain carries TRBV7-2 and TRBJ2-2; D possibly corresponds to TRBD1 (5 bases). V lost 2 bases and J lost 3, with 13 bases in between. Germline assignment: CDR1 SGHTA and CDR2 FQGNSA. CDR3 length equals 16 residues. The CDR3, as DNA: TGTGCCAGCAGCTTATATGAAGGCAGGGACACCGGGGAGCTGTTTTTT. Its translation: CASSLYEGRDTGELFF.

This chain uses TRBV6-6 with TRBJ1-5; 8 bases map to TRBD1. V shed 9 bases, J shed 2 bases, and the junction held 6 bases outside the gene matches. The CDR3 runs 14 residues. Germline-derived CDR1 and CDR2 are MNHNY and SVGAGI (reference sequence). The CDR3 DNA reads TGTGCCAGTTCCGGACAGGGAGGCAATCAGCCCCAGCATTTT. Its protein product is CASSGQGGNQPQHF.

The rearrangement joins TRBV4-1 to TRBJ1-4, with no clear D. V was trimmed by 0 bases and J by 10 bases, leaving 15 bases between them. Germline CDR1 and CDR2: MGHRA and YSYEKL. The CDR3 consists of 15 residues. The CDR3 coding sequence is TGCGCCAGCAGCCAAGATTCAGGTTACTCTGCAAAACTGTTTTTT. This codes for CASSQDSGYSAKLFF.

This chain links TRBV7-9 with TRBJ2-2; 7 positions match TRBD2. The length of the CDR3 is 19 residues. Germline V gene lookup returns CDR1 SEHNR and CDR2 FQNEAQ (reference sequence). Trimming took 1 base from V and 0 from J; bases not matched to a gene: 11. CDR3 amino acids: CASSLGASGSPANTGELFF. The CDR3 bases are TGTGCCAGCAGCTTAGGGGCTAGCGGTTCGCCCGCGAACACCGGGGAGCTGTTTTTT.

The rearrangement joins TRBV5-1 to TRBJ2-3; a weak D match, TRBD2 (7 bases). In germline, CDR1 is SGHRS, CDR2 YFSETQ. The CDR3 sequence is 16 residues long. The ends were cut back, 5 bases at V and 2 bases at J, with 18 bases in the middle. CDR3 amino acids: CASSTGTGGTTDTQYF. In DNA, the CDR3 is TGCGCCAGCAGTACAGGGACGGGGGGAACCACAGATACGCAGTATTTT.

This sequence joins TRBV6-5 and TRBJ1-1; 7 bases are a match to TRBD1. There are 15 residues in the CDR3. CDR1 is MNHEY and CDR2 is SVGAGI in the germline V gene. J was trimmed by 5 bases and V by 6 bases; bases with no gene match: 12. For the CDR3, the DNA is TGTGCCAGCAGGGTACAGGGGAGAGGCCAAACTGAAGCTTTCTTT. This sequence encodes CASRVQGRGQTEAFF.

J is TRBJ2-7 and V is TRBV19; TRBD1 is a possible D gene (6 bases). This CDR3 is 15 amino acids long. From germline, CDR1 is LNHDA and CDR2 SQIVND (reference sequence). V dropped 5 bases and J dropped 6 bases, with 20 bases sitting between them. CDR3 DNA: TGTGCCAGTAGTCCACACAGGGCGATGGGCTCCGAGCAGTACTTC. It specifies CASSPHRAMGSEQYF.

The genes are TRBV4-3 and TRBJ2-7, with D possibly matching TRBD1 (5 bases). With 0 bases removed from V and 2 bases from J, the gap between germline ends came to 14 bases. Germline CDR1 and CDR2: LGHNA and YSLEER. The CDR3 runs to 16 residues. The CDR3 protein is CASSQDWAGIAYEQYF. The CDR3 nucleotides are TGCGCCAGCAGCCAAGATTGGGCAGGGATAGCCTACGAGCAGTACTTC.

This chain joins TRBV3-1 (or the pseudogene TRBV3-2) and TRBJ1-2, with unresolved D. The CDR3 is 18 residues long. Per germline, CDR1 LGHDT and CDR2 YNNKEL (reference sequence). Trimming cost V 1 base and J 8 bases, with 26 bases left between them. CDR3 amino acids: CASSQARPATPVEGGYTF. The CDR3 region has the DNA TGTGCCAGCAGCCAAGCCAGGCCAGCTACTCCGGTTGAAGGAGGCTACACCTTC.

Comment on this clone: The junction departs from germline at one end; a sequencing error may be responsible. The chain combines TRBV2 with TRBJ1-4, with D possibly being TRBD1 (5 bases). Germline values: CDR1 SNHLY, CDR2 FYNNEI. This CDR3 has 10 residues. CDR3 in DNA: TGTGCCAGCAGTGAATTGGGGCAGGTCTTT. Translation gives CASSELGQVF.